These T cell receptor beta chains were read from a single sample in a study of T-cell reconstitution after alpha-beta-depleted transplantation in children. TCRdb reanalysed the PCR reads using MiXCR and keeps one entry per CDR3 protein. The sample has about 280,000 distinct CDR3 sequences, 11% seen once; the top ten hold around 24%. The starting material was peripheral blood, obtained 180 days after TCRalphabeta/CD19-depleted stem cell transplant. The receptors were gathered from a male patient between 2 and 15 years old who had a stem cell transplant for chronic granulomatous disease, so the T cells may come from the graft donor. CDR3s include the opening cysteine and the closing phenylalanine or tryptophan. The D gene is left open where the match is weak. Size is stated for part of the rows, as once, few or many counts, or as a class when the clone is expanded.

once,.,TRBV10-3,TRBJ2-3,CAIMSSDTQYF,TGTGCCATCATGTCCTCAGATACGCAGTATTTT
many,TRBD2,TRBV14,TRBJ2-1,CASSLTSGKYNEQFF,TGTGCCAGCAGCCTAACTAGCGGGAAGTACAATGAGCAGTTCTTC
few,.,TRBV11-3,TRBJ2-3,CASSQPGHPTDTQYF,TGTGCCAGCAGCCAACCGGGACACCCCACAGATACGCAGTATTTT
many,.,TRBV28,TRBJ2-7,CASGGAYEQYF,TGTGCCAGCGGTGGGGCCTACGAGCAGTACTTC
.,TRBD1,TRBV18,TRBJ2-7,CASSPLTGENEQYF,TGTGCCAGCTCACCACTGACAGGGGAAAACGAGCAGTACTTC
many,.,TRBV10-3,TRBJ2-1,CAISESGERTEQFF,TGTGCCATCAGTGAGTCGGGTGAGAGGACTGAGCAGTTCTTC
.,TRBD1,TRBV5-5,TRBJ2-1,CASSLAGDRGYNEQFF,TGTGCCAGCAGCTTGGCGGGGGACAGGGGATACAATGAGCAGTTCTTC
many,.,TRBV1,TRBJ2-5,CTSSQDRLNQETQYF,TGCACCAGCAGCCAAGATCGGCTGAACCAAGAGACCCAGTACTTC
many,.,TRBV12-3/TRBV12-4,TRBJ1-3,CASSPLGRPADTIYF,TGTGCCAGCAGTCCCCTCGGACGTCCAGCGGACACCATATATTTT
many,.,TRBV27,TRBJ1-5,CASSLNYDSNQPQHF,TGTGCCAGCAGTTTAAATTACGATAGCAATCAGCCCCAGCATTTT
many,.,TRBV18,TRBJ1-1,CASSPLHKGTWMNTEAFF,TGTGCCAGCTCACCACTTCACAAAGGGACATGGATGAACACTGAAGCTTTCTTT
many,.,TRBV29-1,TRBJ2-1,CSVEGGTYNEQFF,TGCAGCGTTGAGGGTGGAACCTACAATGAGCAGTTCTTC
many,.,TRBV2,TRBJ1-2,CASSQGLSFANYGYTF,TGTGCCAGCAGTCAGGGGTTGTCTTTCGCTAACTATGGCTACACCTTC
many,.,TRBV12-3/TRBV12-4,TRBJ2-7,CASSLEVTEGGTHEQYF,TGTGCCAGCAGTTTAGAAGTTACTGAAGGGGGGACCCACGAGCAGTACTTC
.,TRBD1,TRBV7-2,TRBJ1-1,CASSFLFRDREALF,TGTGCCAGCAGCTTCCTATTCCGGGACAGAGAAGCTCTCTTT
many,TRBD1,TRBV11-2,TRBJ2-1,CASLGQGNSYNEQFF,TGTGCCAGCCTCGGACAGGGTAACTCCTACAATGAGCAGTTCTTC
many,.,TRBV24-1,TRBJ2-3,CATSDVTDTQYF,TGTGCCACCAGTGACGTTACAGATACGCAGTATTTT
many,TRBD1,TRBV11-2,TRBJ1-2,CASSLRTGASYGYTF,TGTGCCAGCAGCTTACGGACAGGGGCAAGCTATGGCTACACCTTC
many,.,TRBV7-2,TRBJ1-3,CASSRGNGNTIYF,TGTGCCAGCAGCAGGGGTAACGGAAACACCATATATTTT
many,TRBD1,TRBV12-3/TRBV12-4,TRBJ2-7,CASSFTGGYEQYF,TGTGCCAGCAGTTTTACAGGGGGTTACGAGCAGTACTTC
many,.,TRBV3-1,TRBJ2-1,CASSQDPVNEQFF,TGTGCCAGCAGCCAAGATCCAGTGAATGAGCAGTTCTTC
many,.,TRBV3-1,TRBJ1-4,CASSQDREFNEKLFF,TGTGCCAGCAGCCAAGATCGGGAGTTTAATGAAAAACTGTTTTTT
.,TRBD1,TRBV5-5,TRBJ2-7,CASSLPPGQGYEQYF,TGTGCCAGCAGCTTACCCCCGGGACAGGGGTACGAGCAGTACTTC
many,.,TRBV14,TRBJ2-1,CASSQVNSWALFF,TGTGCCAGCAGCCAAGTTAACTCTTGGGCTCTGTTCTTC
many,TRBD1,TRBV12-3/TRBV12-4,TRBJ2-7,CASSSTGATFGGTTYEQYF,TGTGCCAGCAGTTCAACAGGGGCTACCTTCGGCGGCACCACCTACGAGCAGTACTTC
many,.,TRBV6-2/TRBV6-3,TRBJ2-3,CASSYSSRRGDTQYF,TGTGCCAGCAGTTACTCGAGTAGACGGGGAGATACGCAGTATTTT